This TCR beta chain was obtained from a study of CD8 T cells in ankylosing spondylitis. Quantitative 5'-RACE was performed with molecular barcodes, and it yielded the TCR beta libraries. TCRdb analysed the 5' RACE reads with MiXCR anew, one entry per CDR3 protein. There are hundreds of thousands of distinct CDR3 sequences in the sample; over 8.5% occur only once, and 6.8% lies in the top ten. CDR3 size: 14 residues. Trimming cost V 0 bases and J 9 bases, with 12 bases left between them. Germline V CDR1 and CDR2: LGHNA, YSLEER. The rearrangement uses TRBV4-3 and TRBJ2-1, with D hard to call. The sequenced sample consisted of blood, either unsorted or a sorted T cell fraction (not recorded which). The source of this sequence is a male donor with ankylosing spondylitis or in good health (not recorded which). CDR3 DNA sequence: TGCGCCAGCAGCCAAGATCGACCTTTTCGTGAGCAGTTCTTC. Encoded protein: CASSQDRPFREQFF.